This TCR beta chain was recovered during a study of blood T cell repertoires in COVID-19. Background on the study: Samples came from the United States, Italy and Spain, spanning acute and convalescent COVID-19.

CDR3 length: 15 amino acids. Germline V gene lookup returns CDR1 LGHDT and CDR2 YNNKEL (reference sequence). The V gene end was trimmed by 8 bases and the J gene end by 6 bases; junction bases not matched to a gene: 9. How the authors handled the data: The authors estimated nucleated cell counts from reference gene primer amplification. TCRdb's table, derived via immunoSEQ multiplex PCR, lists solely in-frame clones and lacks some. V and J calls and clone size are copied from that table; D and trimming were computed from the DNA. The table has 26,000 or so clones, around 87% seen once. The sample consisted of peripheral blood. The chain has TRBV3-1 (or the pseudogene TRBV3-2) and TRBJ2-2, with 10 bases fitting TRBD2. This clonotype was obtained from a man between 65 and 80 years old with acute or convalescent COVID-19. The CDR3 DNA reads TGTGCCAGCGAGTGGGCTAGCGGGAGTGCCGGGGAGCTGTTTTTT. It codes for CASEWASGSAGELFF.